The 21 T cell receptor beta chains reported below all come from one sample, sequenced in a study of blood T cell repertoires in COVID-19. Method: immunoSEQ multiplex PCR; TCRdb's copy keeps in-frame clones and lacks some. The sample holds about 170,000 clones, 85% to 90% seen once. Sequencing was performed on peripheral blood. The receptors derive from a woman older than 75 with COVID-19, enrolled during active disease.

The chain combines TRBV5-6 with TRBJ1-2; 12 bases line up with TRBD1. V shed 4 bases and J 8 bases; nucleotides not matched to a gene: 9. The CDR3 is 15 amino acids. Germline values: CDR1 SGHDT, CDR2 YYEEEE. The chain's CDR3 is CASSPPGQGAGGYTF. In DNA form, the CDR3 reads TGTGCCAGCAGCCCCCCGGGACAGGGGGCCGGCGGCTACACCTTC.

The chain recombines TRBV3-1 (or the pseudogene TRBV3-2) with TRBJ2-5, with 7 bases identical to TRBD1. Germline V gives CDR1 LGHDT, CDR2 YNNKEL (reference sequence). This CDR3 has 16 amino acids. The junction had 7 bases not matched to a gene; V was cut back by 2 bases and J by 1 base. Here the CDR3 reads CASSQTSQGFQETQYF. CDR3 DNA sequence: TGTGCCAGCAGCCAAACATCACAGGGGTTCCAAGAGACCCAGTACTTC.

Comment on this clone: Other DNA variants within this sample encode the same CDR3. This chain joins TRBV5-4 and TRBJ1-2; 7 bases are a match to TRBD1. CDR1 is SGHNT, CDR2 YYREEE, per germline (reference sequence). The CDR3 length is 13 residues. Losses at the gene ends were 0 bases for V and 8 bases for J; bases not matched to a gene: 4. DNA of the CDR3: TGTGCCAGCAGCTTGGTTACAGGGGAGGGCTACACCTTC. Translation: CASSLVTGEGYTF.

With respect to this clone: This specimen includes other DNA sequences encoding the same CDR3. The chain carries TRBV7-2 and TRBJ1-4, with D hard to call. V shed 2 bases and J shed 5 bases, with 6 bases lying between them. The CDR3 consists of 13 residues. Per germline, CDR1 SGHTA and CDR2 FQGNSA. This chain's CDR3 is CASSLSPNEKLFF. The DNA for the CDR3 is TGTGCCAGCAGCTTATCCCCAAATGAAAAACTGTTTTTT.

Remarks on this clone: Other DNA sequences of this sample code for an identical CDR3. The chain joins TRBV18 to TRBJ1-4, with D unclear. Germline V gives CDR1 KGHSH, CDR2 LQKENI. Trimming cost V 2 bases and J 0 bases, with 4 bases left between them. There are 14 residues in the CDR3. The CDR3 region is CASSPSATNEKLFF. The CDR3 bases are TGTGCCAGCTCACCATCTGCAACTAATGAAAAACTGTTTTTT.

The V call is TRBV19, the J call TRBJ1-2, with D perhaps TRBD1 (5 bases). V lost 7 bases to trimming and J lost 7 bases, with 16 bases between them. The CDR3 runs 13 residues. The germline gives CDR1 LNHDA, CDR2 SQIVND (reference sequence). The CDR3 region has the DNA TGTGCCAGTAATTTCTACGAAGGGGTTGGCTACACCTTC. Its protein is CASNFYEGVGYTF.

The chain carries TRBV7-2 and TRBJ1-3; 8 positions match TRBD1. CDR1 is SGHTA, CDR2 FQGNSA, per germline. With V trimmed by 4 bases and J by 4 bases, 6 bases remained unmatched. The CDR3 runs 15 residues. The CDR3 loop reads CASSSAGGIGNTIYF. The CDR3 DNA reads TGTGCCAGCAGCTCCGCAGGGGGCATCGGAAACACCATATATTTT.

The chain recombines TRBV5-4 with TRBJ2-7, with 9 positions matching TRBD1. Germline trimming cut 4 bases from V and 3 bases from J; bases unmatched to any gene: 8. Germline V gives CDR1 SGHNT, CDR2 YYREEE (reference sequence). This CDR3 contains 15 residues. This CDR3 reads CASSTEGQGDYEQYF. The CDR3 coding sequence is TGTGCCAGCAGCACAGAGGGACAGGGTGACTACGAGCAGTACTTC.

The chain uses TRBV6-5 and TRBJ2-1; a weak D match, TRBD1 (6 bases). The germline V gene has CDR1 MNHEY and CDR2 SVGAGI. The CDR3 runs 13 residues. V lost 6 bases and J lost 6, with 12 bases in between. The CDR3 is CASRRRGGNEQFF. The CDR3, as DNA: TGTGCCAGCAGGAGGCGAGGGGGCAATGAGCAGTTCTTC.

The rearrangement uses TRBV4-3 and TRBJ2-1; D is perhaps TRBD2 (6 bases). Germline CDR1 and CDR2: LGHNA and YSLEER. The CDR3 totals 15 residues. The V gene lost 1 base and the J gene lost 7 bases, with 14 bases spanning the gap. The CDR3 is CASSQGTTQSNEQFF. For the CDR3, the DNA is TGCGCCAGCAGCCAAGGGACTACCCAATCGAATGAGCAGTTCTTC.

This clone was observed a few times. The chain combines TRBV28 with TRBJ1-1, with 9 bases that match TRBD1. V trimming: 2 bases; J trimming: 9 bases; junction bases outside the gene matches: 10. There are 15 residues in the CDR3. In germline, CDR1 is MDHEN, CDR2 SYDVKM. CDR3 loop: CASSLPGTGSHQAFF. CDR3 DNA: TGTGCCAGCAGTTTACCCGGGACAGGGTCCCACCAAGCTTTCTTT. The full variable domain, with the rest looked up from reference TRBV28 and TRBJ1-1, is DVKVTQSSRYLVKRTGEKVFLECVQDMDHENMFWYRQDPGLGLRLIYFSYDVKMKEKGDIPEGYSVSREKKERFSLILESASTNQTSMYLCASSLPGTGSHQAFFGQGTRLTVV.

The CDR3 DNA is TGTGCCAGCACCGCAGGGGTTGGCAATCAGCCCCAGCATTTT. Its protein product is CASTAGVGNQPQHF. This rearrangement joins TRBV2 to TRBJ1-5; TRBD1 is a possible D gene (6 bases). Germline-derived CDR1 and CDR2 are SNHLY and FYNNEI. Deletions cut 7 bases from V and 2 bases from J, with 12 bases between. This CDR3 has 14 residues.

The chain joins TRBV28 to TRBJ2-1, with 7 bases identical to TRBD1. Unmatched junction bases numbered 6, after V lost 10 bases and J lost 12 bases. The germline CDR1 and CDR2 sequences are MDHEN and SYDVKM. The CDR3 sequence is 10 residues long. Here the CDR3 reads CATDREMQFF. CDR3 coding DNA: TGTGCCACCGACAGGGAAATGCAGTTCTTC. Full variable domain (outside the CDR3, taken from reference TRBV28 and TRBJ2-1): DVKVTQSSRYLVKRTGEKVFLECVQDMDHENMFWYRQDPGLGLRLIYFSYDVKMKEKGDIPEGYSVSREKKERFSLILESASTNQTSMYLCATDREMQFFGPGTRLTVL.

J is TRBJ1-1 and V is TRBV18, with 7 bases fitting TRBD1. Per the germline V gene, CDR1 is KGHSH and CDR2 is LQKENI. CDR3 length: 16 amino acids. Unmatched junction bases numbered 11, after V lost 4 bases and J lost 3 bases. In DNA form, the CDR3 reads TGTGCCAGCTCACAGGGTTTGGGCCAGGGGGACACTGAAGCTTTCTTT. It codes for CASSQGLGQGDTEAFF.

The count of this clone is one. Germline is not matched at one junction end, which may reflect a read error. The V call is TRBV6-1, the J call TRBJ2-7; 10 nucleotides align to TRBD2. The CDR3 spans 15 residues. Germline V gene data show CDR1 as MNHNS and CDR2 as SASEGT. The CDR3 sequence is CASTEAGGLSGEQYF. Written as DNA, the CDR3 is TGTGCCAGCACTGAAGCGGGAGGGCTTTCCGGCGAGCAGTACTTC.

CDR3 sequence: CASSLGGVINEKLFF. DNA for the CDR3: TGTGCCAGCAGTTTAGGGGGGGTCATCAATGAAAAACTGTTTTTT. The chain carries TRBV28 and TRBJ1-4, with D possibly being TRBD1 (5 bases). V was clipped by 2 bases and J by 5 bases, with 12 bases between them. This CDR3 spans 15 amino acids. CDR1 is MDHEN and CDR2 is SYDVKM in the germline V gene.

In its sample, this clone was seen once. At the DNA level, this CDR3 is encoded by other sequences in the same sample as well. The rearrangement joins TRBV5-1 to TRBJ2-1; D is perhaps TRBD2 (5 bases). Looked up from germline, CDR1 is SGHRS and CDR2 is YFSETQ. The CDR3 is 12 amino acids. The V and J ends lost 0 bases and 9 bases respectively, with 7 bases between them. The CDR3 nucleotides read TGCGCCAGCAGCTTGGAAGGACTTGAGCAGTTCTTC. Amino acid sequence: CASSLEGLEQFF.

This chain joins TRBV3-1 (or the pseudogene TRBV3-2) and TRBJ1-4; tentatively, D is TRBD1 (5 bases). CDR1 and CDR2 from the germline V gene are LGHDT and YNNKEL (reference sequence). The CDR3 loop spans 16 amino acids. V was shortened by 4 bases and J by 8 bases, with 20 bases between the two germline ends. The chain's CDR3 is CASSRIGAGGNEKLFF. The CDR3 region has the DNA TGTGCCAGCAGCCGAATCGGGGCAGGAGGGAACGAAAAACTGTTTTTT.

The J gene is TRBJ1-2, the V gene TRBV2; D remains unclear. V lost 8 bases to trimming and J lost 0 bases, with 16 bases between them. Germline V gene sequence: CDR1 SNHLY, CDR2 FYNNEI. This CDR3 region has 15 residues. CDR3 bases: TGTGCCAGCCTCCGGGAGGCCGCAGCTAACTATGGCTACACCTTC. This codes for CASLREAAANYGYTF.

This chain links TRBV3-1 (or the pseudogene TRBV3-2) with TRBJ2-1, with 7 bases lining up with TRBD2. J was trimmed by 0 bases and V by 4 bases; bases with no gene match: 12. The germline V gene has CDR1 LGHDT and CDR2 YNNKEL (reference sequence). CDR3 length: 18 amino acids. CDR3 bases: TGTGCCAGCAGCCTAAGGACGACTAGCCTGATCTCCTACAATGAGCAGTTCTTC. Its translation is CASSLRTTSLISYNEQFF.

This chain uses TRBV10-3 with TRBJ1-5; 10 bases map to TRBD1. V shed 9 bases, J shed 5 bases, and the junction held 7 bases outside the gene matches. The CDR3 is 14 amino acids. CDR1 and CDR2 from the germline V gene are ENHRY and SYGVKD. The CDR3 nucleotides read TGTGCCATTCAAGACAGGGGGCGCGATCAGCCCCAGCATTTT. Translation: CAIQDRGRDQPQHF.